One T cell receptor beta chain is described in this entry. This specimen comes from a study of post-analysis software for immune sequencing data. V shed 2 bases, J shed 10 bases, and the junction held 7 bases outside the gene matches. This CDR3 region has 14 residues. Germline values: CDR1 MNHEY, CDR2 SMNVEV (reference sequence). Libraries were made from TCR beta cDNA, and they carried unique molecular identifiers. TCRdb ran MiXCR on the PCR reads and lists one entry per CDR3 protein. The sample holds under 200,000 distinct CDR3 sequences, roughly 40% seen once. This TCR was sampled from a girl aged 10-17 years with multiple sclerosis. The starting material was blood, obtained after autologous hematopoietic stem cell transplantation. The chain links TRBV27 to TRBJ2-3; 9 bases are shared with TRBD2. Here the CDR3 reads CASSLAGGGPSQYF. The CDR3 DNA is TGTGCCAGCAGTTTAGCGGGAGGGGGTCCCTCGCAGTATTTT.